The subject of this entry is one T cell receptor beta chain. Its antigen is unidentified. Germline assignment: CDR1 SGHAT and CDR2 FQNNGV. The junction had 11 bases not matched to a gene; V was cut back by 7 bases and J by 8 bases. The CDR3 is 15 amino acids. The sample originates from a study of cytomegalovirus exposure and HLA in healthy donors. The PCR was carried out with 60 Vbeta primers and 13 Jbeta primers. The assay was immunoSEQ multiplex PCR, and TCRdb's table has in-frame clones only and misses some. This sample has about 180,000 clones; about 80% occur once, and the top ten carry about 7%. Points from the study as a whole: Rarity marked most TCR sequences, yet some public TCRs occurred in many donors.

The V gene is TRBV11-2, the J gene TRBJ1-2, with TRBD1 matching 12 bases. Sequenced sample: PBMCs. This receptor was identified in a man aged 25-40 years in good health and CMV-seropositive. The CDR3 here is CASTSPGQGARGYTF. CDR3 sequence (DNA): TGTGCCAGCACCTCGCCGGGACAGGGGGCCCGGGGCTACACCTTC.